What follows are 21 T cell receptor beta chains derived from one specimen sequenced in a study of cytomegalovirus exposure and HLA in healthy donors (dated by TCRdb to about 2017). The library relied on the immunoSEQ multiplex PCR assay. For the multiplex PCR, a mixture combining 60 forward primers for TCR Vbeta segments and 13 reverse primers for TCR Jbeta segments was used. TCRdb's version of the immuneACCESS table is confined to in-frame rearrangements and falls short of the full clone set. An unresolved V gene accounts for under half of the shortfall where checked; the remainder is of unknown origin. This sample holds about 110,000 clones; approximately 80% were observed only once. The top ten hold less than 7.5% of the sample. Sequencing was performed on PBMCs. The receptors derive from a man aged 30 to 39 in good health and CMV-seropositive.

A single count supports this clone. The genes are TRBV4-3 and TRBJ2-3; 12 bases map to TRBD2. In germline, CDR1 is LGHNA, CDR2 YSLEER. The CDR3 is made up of 17 amino acids. V shed 3 bases and J 5 bases; nucleotides not matched to a gene: 9. The CDR3: CASSQALAGGRGDTQYF. DNA of the CDR3: TGCGCCAGCAGCCAGGCCCTAGCGGGGGGGCGAGGAGATACGCAGTATTTT.

The rearrangement joins TRBV19 to TRBJ1-2; 12 bases line up with TRBD1. The CDR3 consists of 15 residues. CDR1 is LNHDA, CDR2 SQIVND, per germline (reference sequence). Trimming at V came to 3 bases and at J to 8 bases, leaving 7 bases not matched to a gene. CDR3 protein: CASSMAGQGARGYTF. The CDR3 region has the DNA TGTGCCAGTAGTATGGCGGGACAGGGGGCGCGAGGCTACACCTTC.

The chain employs TRBV6-5 and TRBJ2-5; D call uncertain. Germline CDR1 is MNHEY and CDR2 is SVGAGI. V was pared by 2 bases and J by 2 bases, with 6 bases between. The CDR3 runs 13 residues. The CDR3 here is CASSYGRQETQYF. CDR3 nucleotides: TGTGCCAGCAGTTACGGCAGACAAGAGACCCAGTACTTC.

The chain has TRBV7-8 and TRBJ1-1, with TRBD1 matching over 9 bases. Trimming cost V 6 bases and J 5 bases; bases outside gene matches: 16. CDR3 length: 17 residues. CDR1 and CDR2 from the germline V gene are SGHVS and FQNEAQ. DNA for the CDR3: TGTGCCAGCAGTCCTATTGGGACAGGGACCGAGGATACTGAAGCTTTCTTT. As protein: CASSPIGTGTEDTEAFF.

This chain connects TRBV5-1 to TRBJ2-7; 10 nucleotides align to TRBD1. The CDR3 loop spans 18 amino acids. Germline CDR1 SGHRS, CDR2 YFSETQ. Unmatched junction bases numbered 16, after V lost 2 bases and J lost 5 bases. Here the CDR3 reads CASSLKTKLTGGTNEQYF. In DNA, the CDR3 is TGCGCCAGCAGCTTAAAGACGAAACTGACAGGGGGCACGAACGAGCAGTACTTC.

J is TRBJ2-5 and V is TRBV12-5; 8 bases agree with TRBD1. Trimming removed 0 bases from V and 7 bases from J; junction bases left unmatched: 7. CDR1 is LGHNT, CDR2 FRNRAP, per germline. This CDR3 is 15 amino acids long. The CDR3 here is CASGLVQGARATQYF. CDR3 sequence (DNA): TGTGCTAGTGGTTTGGTCCAGGGGGCTAGGGCGACCCAGTACTTC.

About this clone itself: An end of the junction does not agree with germline; a read error may underlie this. The chain is built from TRBV2 and TRBJ1-2; maybe TRBD1 (5 bases). The germline CDR1 and CDR2 sequences are SNHLY and FYNNEI. The CDR3 contains 14 residues. Written as DNA, the CDR3 is TGTGCCAGCAGAGAAGCAGCAGGGCCTTATGGCTACACCTTC. It translates to CASREAAGPYGYTF.

On this clone itself: Distinct nucleotide sequences in the sample also encode this CDR3. The chain has TRBV5-4 and TRBJ2-5; maybe TRBD1 (6 bases). The length of the CDR3 is 13 residues. CDR1 is SGHNT and CDR2 is YYREEE in the germline V gene (reference sequence). Deletions cut 4 bases from V and 2 bases from J, with 9 bases between. CDR3 coding DNA: TGTGCCAGCAGCCTGGACAGTCAAGAGACCCAGTACTTC. Translated: CASSLDSQETQYF.

This clone was seen once. J is TRBJ1-4 and V is TRBV5-1; 8 bases match TRBD1. Germline V gene lookup returns CDR1 SGHRS and CDR2 YFSETQ. The CDR3 runs 15 residues. V lost 3 bases to trimming and J lost 4 bases; unmatched junction nucleotides: 5. The CDR3 DNA reads as TGCGCCAGCAGCTCCTGGACAGGGTTTAATGAAAAACTGTTTTTT. Translating it yields CASSSWTGFNEKLFF.

J is TRBJ1-4 and V is TRBV25-1; 9 nucleotides line up with TRBD1. Germline V gene data show CDR1 as MGHDK and CDR2 as SYGVNS. Trimming cost V 5 bases and J 10 bases; bases outside gene matches: 8. The CDR3 sequence is 14 residues long. The DNA of the CDR3 is TGTGCCAGCAGTCCGGGACAGGGCGGGCGAAAACTGTTTTTT. Protein: CASSPGQGGRKLFF.

This clone has only one observation. This chain connects TRBV19 to TRBJ2-2; D not certain. Per germline, CDR1 LNHDA and CDR2 SQIVND (reference sequence). The CDR3 loop spans 14 amino acids. The V end was cut by 3 bases, the J end by 1 base, with 6 bases between. The CDR3 spells CASSIGWNTGELFF. CDR3 DNA: TGTGCCAGTAGTATCGGGTGGAACACCGGGGAGCTGTTTTTT.

The chain employs TRBV25-1 and TRBJ2-3; TRBD2 matches 10 bases. Germline-derived CDR1 and CDR2 are MGHDK and SYGVNS. The length of the CDR3 is 18 residues. V gave up 8 bases and J gave up 3 bases; unmatched junction bases: 17. DNA for the CDR3: TGTGCCAGCTCGGGAAGCAGCGGGGGGGCTGGTCTGACAGATACGCAGTATTTT. Amino acids: CASSGSSGGAGLTDTQYF.

The gene calls are TRBV5-1 and TRBJ2-3; D perhaps matches TRBD2 (5 bases). The CDR3 has 15 amino acids. CDR1 and CDR2 (germline): SGHRS, YFSETQ. V gave up 0 bases and J gave up 1 base, with 9 bases separating them. The CDR3 reads CASSLGGLGTDTQYF. In DNA form, the CDR3 reads TGCGCCAGCAGCTTGGGCGGGTTGGGCACAGATACGCAGTATTTT.

The chain couples TRBV5-6 to TRBJ2-7, with no clear D. Germline V lookup: CDR1 SGHDT, CDR2 YYEEEE. The V end was cut by 4 bases, the J end by 2 bases, with 4 bases between. CDR3 length equals 11 residues. The CDR3 DNA reads TGTGCCAGCAGCCGGGCCTACGAGCAGTACTTC. Protein sequence: CASSRAYEQYF. The whole variable domain, filled in from reference TRBV5-6 and TRBJ2-7, reads DAGVTQSPTHLIKTRGQQVTLRCSPKSGHDTVSWYQQALGQGPQFIFQYYEEEERQRGNFPDRFSGHQFPNYSSELNVNALLLGDSALYLCASSRAYEQYFGPGTRLTVT.

The gene calls are TRBV7-9 and TRBJ2-4; TRBD1 agrees at 11 bases. Germline V gene data show CDR1 as SEHNR and CDR2 as FQNEAQ (reference sequence). This CDR3 is built from 17 residues. V shed 5 bases and J 5 bases; nucleotides not matched to a gene: 11. CDR3: CASSPRTGGGGENIQYF. DNA for the CDR3: TGTGCCAGCAGCCCCCGGACAGGGGGCGGTGGGGAAAACATTCAGTACTTC.

The rearrangement links TRBV14 to TRBJ2-7; 9 bases match TRBD1. CDR3 length equals 16 residues. From germline, CDR1 is SGHDN and CDR2 FVKESK. The V and J ends lost 5 bases and 5 bases, in that order; junction bases with no gene match: 13. As DNA, the CDR3 is TGTGCCAGCAGCTCAGGGACCGGGACAGGGATCAACGAGCAGTACTTC. Its protein is CASSSGTGTGINEQYF. The full variable domain, in which reference TRBV14 and TRBJ2-7 provide the parts outside the CDR3, is EAGVTQFPSHSVIEKGQTVTLRCDPISGHDNLYWYRRVMGKEIKFLLHFVKESKQDESGMPNNRFLAERTGGTYSTLKVQPAELEDSGVYFCASSSGTGTGINEQYFGPGTRLTVT.

The V gene is TRBV19, the J gene TRBJ1-5; 9 bases map to TRBD1. The CDR3 is 16 residues long. Germline CDR1 LNHDA, CDR2 SQIVND (reference sequence). With V trimmed by 6 bases and J by 0 bases, 6 bases remained unmatched. The CDR3 region is CASRVGTGYSNQPQHF. In nucleotides, the CDR3 is TGTGCCAGTAGGGTAGGGACAGGGTATAGCAATCAGCCCCAGCATTTT.

The gene calls are TRBV5-5 and TRBJ2-7; 8 bases are a match to TRBD2. V dropped 4 bases and J dropped 2; count of bases not matched to a gene: 8. CDR3 length equals 15 residues. The V gene's germline CDR1 is SGHKS and CDR2 YYEKEE (reference sequence). CDR3 coding DNA: TGTGCCAGCAGCCCCTCGGGGGGGGCCGCCTACGAGCAGTACTTC. This gives the protein CASSPSGGAAYEQYF.

The chain recombines TRBV5-4 with TRBJ2-2; no definite D call. Germline V gene sequence: CDR1 SGHNT, CDR2 YYREEE (reference sequence). The CDR3 contains 17 residues. V shed 2 bases and J shed 0 bases, with 14 bases lying between them. CDR3 protein: CASSLENRLANTGELFF. The DNA for the CDR3 is TGTGCCAGCAGCTTAGAAAACCGGCTAGCGAACACCGGGGAGCTGTTTTTT.

The chain has TRBV19 and TRBJ2-1; 8 nucleotides line up with TRBD1. Looked up from germline, CDR1 is LNHDA and CDR2 is SQIVND (reference sequence). CDR3 length: 14 amino acids. J gave up 3 bases and V 6 bases, and 4 bases lay outside the gene matches. CDR3 loop: CASRPQGDYNEQFF. CDR3 nucleotides: TGTGCCAGTAGACCACAGGGGGACTACAATGAGCAGTTCTTC.

The chain combines TRBV10-3 with TRBJ2-5; 9 nucleotides line up with TRBD1. J lost 2 bases, V lost 5 bases, and 3 bases had no gene match. In germline, CDR1 is ENHRY, CDR2 SYGVKD. CDR3 length: 14 residues. The CDR3 DNA follows: TGTGCCATCAGTACCGGGACAGGGCAAGAGACCCAGTACTTC. Translation gives CAISTGTGQETQYF.